This TCR beta chain originates from a study of neurological immune-mediated disorders. This CDR3 has 15 amino acids. Germline V CDR1 and CDR2: SGHKS, YYEKEE (reference sequence). The V and J ends lost 4 bases and 1 base respectively, with 15 bases between them. Study results and caveats: Levels of TCR clonal expansion peaked in HTLV-1-associated myelopathy and reached their lowest in multiple sclerosis, under those of healthy controls.

The cDNA came from 5'RACE with 10-nucleotide random UMIs. From 15-18 subjects, over 170 million TCR-beta sequences were obtained in each sequencing run. TCRdb processed the 5' RACE reads anew with MiXCR; each CDR3 protein has one entry. Of approximately 30,000 distinct CDR3 sequences in the sample, under 8% were seen once. At least ten counts were recorded for this clonotype. The antigen is unknown. Sequencing was done on a sample of PBMCs. This chain connects TRBV5-5 to TRBJ2-7; maybe TRBD2 (5 bases). This TCR was sampled from a woman aged 50 to 60 in good health. CDR3 sequence: CASSPRVSRSYEQYF. In nucleotides, the CDR3 is TGTGCCAGCAGCCCGAGGGTCTCCCGTTCCTACGAGCAGTACTTC. The whole variable domain, filled in from reference TRBV5-5 and TRBJ2-7, reads DAGVTQSPTHLIKTRGQQVTLRCSPISGHKSVSWYQQVLGQGPQFIFQYYEKEERGRGNFPDRFSARQFPNYSSELNVNALLLGDSALYLCASSPRVSRSYEQYFGPGTRLTVT.